These 11 T cell receptor beta chains were sequenced from one sample in a study of T-cell memory formation after mild COVID-19. TCRdb reanalysed the 5' RACE reads using MiXCR and keeps one entry per CDR3 protein. The sample holds some 320,000 distinct CDR3 sequences, roughly an eighth seen once. Sample: PBMCs or a T cell subset sorted from them (not recorded which). All receptors derive from a man aged 18 to 29 who had mild COVID-19 (a few samples of this study predate the infection). Cell type and time point are not known.

The chain is built from TRBV20-1 and TRBJ1-1; possibly TRBD1 for D (5 bases). The germline CDR1 and CDR2 sequences are DFQATT and SNEGSKA (reference sequence). The CDR3 length is 13 residues. V was shortened by 4 bases and J by 1 base, with 10 bases between the two germline ends. Written as DNA, the CDR3 is TGCAGTGCTAATTCGGGGGGGAACACTGAAGCTTTCTTT. Protein: CSANSGGNTEAFF.

This clonotype has a count of ten or more. The chain couples TRBV7-2 to TRBJ2-2; D might be TRBD1 (6 bases). The V gene's germline CDR1 is SGHTA and CDR2 FQGNSA. V gave up 5 bases and J gave up 1 base, with 14 bases separating them. The CDR3 has 16 amino acids. In DNA, the CDR3 is TGTGCCAGCAGCGAACTGACAGGAATGAACACCGGGGAGCTGTTTTTT. It specifies CASSELTGMNTGELFF.

The chain has TRBV5-4 and TRBJ1-6; no definite D call. V gave up 0 bases and J gave up 11 bases, with 12 bases separating them. There are 14 residues in the CDR3. CDR1 and CDR2 from the germline V gene are SGHNT and YYREEE (reference sequence). The CDR3 protein is CASSLERTTTPLHF. The CDR3 nucleotides are TGTGCCAGCAGCTTGGAGCGGACTACGACACCCCTCCACTTT.

This clonotype was seen ten or more times. The chain combines TRBV5-1 with TRBJ1-1, with D unclear. Trimming took off 3 bases at V and 6 bases at J, with 15 bases between the two ends. Germline lookup yields CDR1 SGHRS and CDR2 YFSETQ. CDR3 length: 14 amino acids. The DNA for the CDR3 is TGCGCCAGCAGCTCCTTCTCGGCGGTTGCTGAAGCTTTCTTT. Translated: CASSSFSAVAEAFF.

The J gene is TRBJ1-2, the V gene TRBV6-1; 8 bases align to TRBD1. This CDR3 contains 17 residues. The V gene's germline CDR1 is MNHNS and CDR2 SASEGT. The V and J ends lost 0 bases and 4 bases, in that order; junction bases with no gene match: 10. The chain's CDR3 is CASSEARGLMTGYGYTF. The CDR3 nucleotides read TGTGCCAGCAGTGAAGCCAGGGGGCTAATGACTGGCTATGGCTACACCTTC.

A few counts support this clonotype. V usage is TRBV6-5 and J usage is TRBJ1-1; weak D call: TRBD1 (5 bases). The CDR3 has 13 residues. Germline loops: CDR1 MNHEY, CDR2 SVGAGI. The ends were cut back, 6 bases at V and 6 bases at J, with 14 bases in the middle. CDR3 sequence: CASRSGYGAEAFF. The CDR3 nucleotides read TGTGCCAGCAGATCAGGGTATGGTGCTGAAGCTTTCTTT.

The chain employs TRBV18 and TRBJ2-5; D gene uncertain. This CDR3 is built from 13 residues. Germline values: CDR1 KGHSH, CDR2 LQKENI. Trimming took off 2 bases at V and 2 bases at J, with 6 bases between the two ends. The CDR3 here is CASSPNRQETQYF. The CDR3 bases are TGTGCCAGCTCACCAAACAGACAAGAGACCCAGTACTTC.

The rearrangement links TRBV21-1 to TRBJ2-3; the table calls TRBD2, which could not be checked here. TRBV21-1 counts as a pseudogene. The CDR3 totals 19 residues. The CDR3, as DNA: TGTGCCAGCAGCAACCCGGGACTAGCGGGGGTACGGGGAGCGGGTACGCAGTATTTT. Protein sequence: CASSNPGLAGVRGAGTQYF.

This clonotype was recorded many times. V gene TRBV28 combines with J gene TRBJ2-5, with D unclear. CDR1 MDHEN and CDR2 SYDVKM come from the germline V gene. This CDR3 comprises 13 residues. The germline V and J ends were trimmed by 4 bases and 4 bases, with 10 bases remaining between them. The CDR3: CASSSGPAETQYF. DNA for the CDR3: TGTGCCAGCAGTTCCGGACCGGCAGAGACCCAGTACTTC.

Only a few counts were recorded for this clonotype. V usage is TRBV27 and J usage is TRBJ2-3; D possibly corresponds to TRBD1 (5 bases). Germline values: CDR1 MNHEY, CDR2 SMNVEV (reference sequence). The length of the CDR3 is 14 residues. V was clipped by 4 bases and J by 2 bases, with 10 bases between them. CDR3 residues: CASSSRQLTDTQYF. The CDR3 DNA follows: TGTGCCAGCAGTTCCCGACAGCTCACAGATACGCAGTATTTT.

The chain carries TRBV7-2 and TRBJ1-2; D is undetermined. Germline-derived CDR1 and CDR2 are SGHTA and FQGNSA. V lost 1 base, J lost 6 bases, and 9 bases lay in between. This CDR3 has 13 amino acids. DNA for the CDR3: TGTGCCAGCAGCTTAGAATCGGGAGATGGCTACACCTTC. It encodes CASSLESGDGYTF. The full variable domain, in which reference TRBV7-2 and TRBJ1-2 provide the parts outside the CDR3, is GAGVSQSPSNKVTEKGKDVELRCDPISGHTALYWYRQSLGQGLEFLIYFQGNSAPDKSGLPSDRFSAERTGGSVSTLTIQRTQQEDSAVYLCASSLESGDGYTFGSGTRLTVV.